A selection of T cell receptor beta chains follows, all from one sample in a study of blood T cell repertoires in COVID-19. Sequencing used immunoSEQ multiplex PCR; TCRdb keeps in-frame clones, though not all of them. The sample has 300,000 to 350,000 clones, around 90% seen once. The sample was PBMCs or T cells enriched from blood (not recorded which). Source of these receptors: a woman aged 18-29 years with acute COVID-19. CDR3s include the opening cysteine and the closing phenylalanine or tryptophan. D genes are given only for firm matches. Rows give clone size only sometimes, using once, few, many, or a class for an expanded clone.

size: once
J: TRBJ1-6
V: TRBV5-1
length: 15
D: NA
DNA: TGCGCCAGCAGCGAAACAGGGACCTATAATTCACCCCTCCACTTT
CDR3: CASSETGTYNSPLHF

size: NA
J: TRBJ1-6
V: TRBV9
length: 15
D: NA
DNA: TGTGCCAGCAGCGTAGTCGGAGGGCCTCATTCACCCCTCCACTTT
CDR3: CASSVVGGPHSPLHF

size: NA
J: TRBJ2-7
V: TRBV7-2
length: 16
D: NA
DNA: TGTGCCAGCAGCTTCTCCCGTTCTCCACTCTACTACGAGCAGTACTTC
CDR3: CASSFSRSPLYYEQYF

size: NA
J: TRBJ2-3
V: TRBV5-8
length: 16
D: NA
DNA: TGTGCCAGCAGCCAGCGCCAGGGGCGAGACACAGATACGCAGTATTTT
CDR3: CASSQRQGRDTDTQYF

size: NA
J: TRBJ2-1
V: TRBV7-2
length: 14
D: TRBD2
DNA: TGTGCCAGCAGCTTCGATACTAGCGGGAGGGCGCAGTTCTTC
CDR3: CASSFDTSGRAQFF

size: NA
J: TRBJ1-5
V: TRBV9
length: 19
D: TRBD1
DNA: TGTGCCAGCAGCGTACCCGGGACAGCTCGTATTGATAGCAATCAGCCCCAGCATTTT
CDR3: CASSVPGTARIDSNQPQHF

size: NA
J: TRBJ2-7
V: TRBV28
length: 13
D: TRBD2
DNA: TGTGCCAGCAGCCTTGGGACTAGCCGCGAGCAGTACTTC
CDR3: CASSLGTSREQYF

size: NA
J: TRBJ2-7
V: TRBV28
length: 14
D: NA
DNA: TGTGCCAGCAGTCGGCGGGACCGCACCTCCGAGCAGTACTTC
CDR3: CASSRRDRTSEQYF

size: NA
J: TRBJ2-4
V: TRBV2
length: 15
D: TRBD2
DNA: TGTGCCAGCAGTGACGGACTAGCCCTAAGGGGATTTCAGTACTTC
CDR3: CASSDGLALRGFQYF

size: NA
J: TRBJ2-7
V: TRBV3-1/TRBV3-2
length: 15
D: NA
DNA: TGTGCCAGCAGCCAAGATTGGGCTAGCGCCTACGAGCAGTACTTC
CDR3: CASSQDWASAYEQYF

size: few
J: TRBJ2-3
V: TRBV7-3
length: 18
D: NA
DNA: TGTGCCAGCAGCTCCCGGGGGGCGGGAGCTGTTATCTCAGATACGCAGTATTTT
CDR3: CASSSRGAGAVISDTQYF

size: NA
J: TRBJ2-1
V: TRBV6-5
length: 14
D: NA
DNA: TGTGCCAGCAGGCACTCCGAGGGCTACAATGAGCAGTTCTTC
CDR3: CASRHSEGYNEQFF

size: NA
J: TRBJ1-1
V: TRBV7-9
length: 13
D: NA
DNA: TGTGCCAGCAGCGCTAATACAGGGTACTTGACTTTCTTT
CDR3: CASSANTGYLTFF

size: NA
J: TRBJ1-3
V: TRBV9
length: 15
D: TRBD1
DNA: TGTGCCAGCAGCGTTGGGACAGGGGCTGGAAACACCATATATTTT
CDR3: CASSVGTGAGNTIYF

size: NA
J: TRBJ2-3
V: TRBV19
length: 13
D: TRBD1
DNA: TGTGCCAGTAGTAACAGGGGAAAAGATACGCAGTATTTT
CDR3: CASSNRGKDTQYF

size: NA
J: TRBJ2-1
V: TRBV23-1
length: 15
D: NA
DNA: TGCGCCGGCCGCATGTGGCGGGAAATCTACAATGAGCAGTTCTTC
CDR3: CAGRMWREIYNEQFF

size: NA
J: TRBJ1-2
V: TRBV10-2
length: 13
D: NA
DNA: TGCGCCAGCAGGAACACACAGGGTGCTGGCTACACCTTC
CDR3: CASRNTQGAGYTF